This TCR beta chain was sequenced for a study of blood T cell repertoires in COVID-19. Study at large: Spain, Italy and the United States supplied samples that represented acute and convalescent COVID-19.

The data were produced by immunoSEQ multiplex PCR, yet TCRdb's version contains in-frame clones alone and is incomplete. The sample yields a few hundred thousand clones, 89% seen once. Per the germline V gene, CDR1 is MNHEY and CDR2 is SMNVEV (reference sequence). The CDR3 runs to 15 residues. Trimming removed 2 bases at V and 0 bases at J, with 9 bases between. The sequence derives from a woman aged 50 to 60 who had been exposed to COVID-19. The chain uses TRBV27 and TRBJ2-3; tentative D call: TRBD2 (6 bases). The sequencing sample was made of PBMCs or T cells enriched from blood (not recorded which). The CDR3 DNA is TGTGCCAGCAGTTTACTGCGGGGTAGCACAGATACGCAGTATTTT. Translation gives CASSLLRGSTDTQYF.